The 23 T cell receptor beta chains below all came from one sample that was sequenced in a study of blood T cell repertoires in COVID-19. The method was immunoSEQ multiplex PCR; TCRdb's version includes in-frame clones alone and lacks a portion of them. The sample records about 120,000 clones, roughly 80% being singletons. Sequencing input: peripheral blood. The receptor source for this set is a man aged 25-45 years with acute or convalescent COVID-19.

The V gene is TRBV4-2, the J gene TRBJ1-2, with D possibly TRBD1 on 6 matching bases. Germline values: CDR1 LGHNA, CDR2 YNFKEQ. Trimming took 3 bases from V and 8 from J, leaving 19 bases between them. This CDR3 is built from 15 residues. The CDR3 DNA is TGTGCCAGCAGCCAGGAATACACAGGGATTGTGGGCTACACCTTC. Translation: CASSQEYTGIVGYTF.

This chain uses TRBV3-1 (or the pseudogene TRBV3-2) with TRBJ2-2; D unclear. CDR3 length: 15 residues. Trimming removed 1 base at V and 6 bases at J, with 12 bases between. CDR1 is LGHDT and CDR2 is YNNKEL in the germline V gene (reference sequence). The CDR3 sequence: CASSQARQYPGELFF. As DNA, the CDR3 is TGTGCCAGCAGCCAAGCCAGGCAGTACCCCGGGGAGCTGTTTTTT.

The chain couples TRBV12-5 to TRBJ2-3, with D hard to call. This CDR3 has 14 amino acids. CDR1 LGHNT and CDR2 FRNRAP come from the germline V gene. The V gene lost 5 bases and the J gene lost 1 base, with 10 bases spanning the gap. CDR3 nucleotides: TGTGCTAGTGGTGACGACATACGCACAGATACGCAGTATTTT. It encodes CASGDDIRTDTQYF.

V gene TRBV2 combines with J gene TRBJ1-1, with TRBD1 matching 7 bases. The CDR3 is 12 residues long. Germline V gene lookup returns CDR1 SNHLY and CDR2 FYNNEI. V shed 8 bases, J shed 7 bases, and the junction held 7 bases outside the gene matches. CDR3 in DNA: TGTGCCAGCCTCGAGGGGGCAGGTGAAGCTTTCTTT. Translation: CASLEGAGEAFF.

This clone came up a few times. The genes are TRBV19 and TRBJ1-3, with unresolved D. Trimming removed 2 bases from V and 8 bases from J, with 7 bases in between. Germline V lookup: CDR1 LNHDA, CDR2 SQIVND (reference sequence). This CDR3 has 12 amino acids. In nucleotides, the CDR3 is TGTGCCAGTAGTATAAGTCGCGACACCATATATTTT. As protein: CASSISRDTIYF. The variable domain in full, with the rest retrieved from reference TRBV19 and TRBJ1-3, is DGGITQSPKYLFRKEGQNVTLSCEQNLNHDAMYWYRQDPGQGLRLIYYSQIVNDFQKGDIAEGYSVSREKKESFPLTVTSAQKNPTAFYLCASSISRDTIYFGEGSWLTVV.

Only one count was recorded for this clone. The gene calls are TRBV6-5 and TRBJ2-1, with 7 bases fitting TRBD2. V lost 6 bases and J lost 2; bases outside the gene matches: 7. The CDR3 totals 15 residues. Germline V lookup: CDR1 MNHEY, CDR2 SVGAGI. The CDR3: CASRVRDYTYNEQFF. As DNA, the CDR3 is TGTGCCAGCAGGGTCCGGGACTATACCTACAATGAGCAGTTCTTC.

The V and J genes are TRBV27 and TRBJ2-5; tentatively, D is TRBD2 (6 bases). Trimming stripped 4 bases from V and 0 bases from J, with 12 bases between. The germline CDR1 and CDR2 sequences are MNHEY and SMNVEV (reference sequence). The CDR3 has 15 amino acids. CDR3 DNA sequence: TGTGCCAGCAGTTCTCCTAGCGAGTACCAAGAGACCCAGTACTTC. It specifies CASSSPSEYQETQYF.

This rearrangement joins TRBV30 to TRBJ1-2; 9 positions match TRBD1. Germline lookup yields CDR1 GTSNPN and CDR2 SVGIG (reference sequence). CDR3 length equals 14 residues. V lost 5 bases and J lost 3; bases outside the gene matches: 7. The CDR3 loop is CAWGTGGAYYGYTF. The CDR3 DNA follows: TGTGCCTGGGGAACAGGGGGCGCGTACTATGGCTACACCTTC.

This clone turned up a few times. The chain employs TRBV10-3 and TRBJ1-1, with 11 bases aligning to TRBD1. The CDR3 runs to 14 residues. Trimming at V came to 10 bases and at J to 10 bases, leaving 14 bases not matched to a gene. CDR1 is ENHRY, CDR2 SYGVKD, per germline. In DNA, the CDR3 is TGTGCCACCCACACGGACAGGGGGCACGCGGTAGCTTTCTTT. It encodes CATHTDRGHAVAFF.

This rearrangement joins TRBV27 to TRBJ2-1; 10 bases line up with TRBD2. The length of the CDR3 is 15 residues. CDR1 is MNHEY and CDR2 is SMNVEV in the germline V gene (reference sequence). Trimming cost V 5 bases and J 8 bases; bases outside gene matches: 9. The CDR3 sequence is CASSPGTSVWDEQFF. The CDR3 DNA reads TGTGCCAGCAGTCCCGGGACTAGCGTTTGGGATGAGCAGTTCTTC.

This clone was detected once. The V and J genes are TRBV5-4 and TRBJ2-1; 8 bases are a match to TRBD2. This CDR3 has 14 residues. V lost 1 base, J lost 8 bases, and 5 bases stayed unmatched. Per germline, CDR1 SGHNT and CDR2 YYREEE (reference sequence). This CDR3 reads CASSLPGGAHEQFF. CDR3 in DNA: TGTGCCAGCAGCTTGCCCGGGGGGGCCCATGAGCAGTTCTTC.

The chain links TRBV6-2 or TRBV6-3 to TRBJ2-5; D is possibly TRBD1 (6 bases). The CDR3 totals 14 residues. CDR1 is MNHEY and CDR2 is SVGEGT in the germline V gene. V dropped 4 bases and J dropped 1 base, with 10 bases sitting between them. The CDR3 region is CASSSGQLQETQYF. DNA of the CDR3: TGTGCCAGCAGTTCGGGACAACTCCAAGAGACCCAGTACTTC.

V is TRBV19 and J is TRBJ2-1, with 8 positions matching TRBD2. This CDR3 comprises 14 residues. Trimming removed 7 bases from V and 10 bases from J; junction bases left unmatched: 12. Germline V gene sequence: CDR1 LNHDA, CDR2 SQIVND (reference sequence). The chain's CDR3 is CASKYRLAGTEQFF. CDR3 DNA sequence: TGTGCCAGTAAATACCGGCTAGCGGGTACGGAGCAGTTCTTC.

The V and J genes are TRBV30 and TRBJ1-3; D uncertain. Germline CDR1 GTSNPN, CDR2 SVGIG (reference sequence). Trimming shortened V by 4 bases and J by 0 bases, and 10 bases separated the two germline ends. This CDR3 region has 14 residues. The CDR3 loop is CAWIGEVSGNTIYF. The CDR3 region has the DNA TGTGCCTGGATCGGAGAGGTCTCTGGAAACACCATATATTTT.

The rearrangement joins TRBV7-9 to TRBJ1-2, with TRBD1 as a possible D gene (5 bases). CDR1 is SEHNR, CDR2 FQNEAQ, per germline (reference sequence). This CDR3 is built from 15 residues. The germline V and J ends were trimmed by 2 bases and 0 bases, with 10 bases remaining between them. CDR3 in DNA: TGTGCCAGCAGCTTATGGACAATGACTAACTATGGCTACACCTTC. Encoded protein: CASSLWTMTNYGYTF.

The V gene is TRBV9, the J gene TRBJ2-2; a possible D gene is TRBD2 (6 bases). The CDR3 sequence is 16 residues long. Trimming removed 3 bases from V and 6 bases from J, with 18 bases in between. Per the germline V gene, CDR1 is SGDLS and CDR2 is YYNGEE. This CDR3 reads CASSAHSGLQSGELFF. CDR3 in DNA: TGTGCCAGCAGCGCACACTCGGGACTTCAATCCGGGGAGCTGTTTTTT.

The chain combines TRBV14 with TRBJ1-5, with D perhaps TRBD1 (5 bases). Trimming shortened V by 4 bases and J by 5 bases, and 6 bases separated the two germline ends. Germline V gene data show CDR1 as SGHDN and CDR2 as FVKESK. The CDR3 has 12 residues. The CDR3 DNA sequence: TGTGCCAGCAGCCTAGGGGATCAGCCCCAGCATTTT. It yields the protein CASSLGDQPQHF.

This clone was counted only a few times. The chain recombines TRBV4-3 with TRBJ1-3; TRBD1 might be the D (5 bases). From germline, CDR1 is LGHNA and CDR2 YSLEER. The V end lost 0 bases, the J end lost 2 bases, and 8 bases lay between the germline ends. This CDR3 comprises 15 residues. CDR3 nucleotides: TGCGCCAGCAGCCAAGACTCGGGGGCTGGAAACACCATATATTTT. Amino acid sequence: CASSQDSGAGNTIYF.

CDR3 residues: CASSPRLARDRQTF. The CDR3 DNA reads TGTGCCAGCAGCCCGCGACTCGCCCGGGACAGGCAGACCTTC. The V and J genes are TRBV11-2 and TRBJ1-2; TRBD1 matches at 8 bases. Germline V gene lookup returns CDR1 SGHAT and CDR2 FQNNGV. CDR3 length: 14 residues. The trim removed 5 bases at V and 14 bases at J, leaving 16 bases unmatched. Drawing the rest from reference TRBV11-2 and TRBJ1-2, the complete variable domain is EAGVAQSPRYKIIEKRQSVAFWCNPISGHATLYWYQQILGQGPKLLIQFQNNGVVDDSQLPKDRFSAERLKGVDSTLKIQPAKLEDSAVYLCASSPRLARDRQTFGSGTRLTVV.

This chain uses TRBV29-1 with TRBJ2-7; 8 nucleotides line up with TRBD1. J gave up 5 bases and V 5 bases, and 5 bases lay outside the gene matches. Looked up from germline, CDR1 is SQVTM and CDR2 is ANQGSEA. This CDR3 is 12 amino acids long. CDR3 in amino acids: CSVWTGLNEQYF. CDR3 nucleotides: TGCAGCGTTTGGACAGGGCTGAACGAGCAGTACTTC.

The chain couples TRBV6-5 to TRBJ1-3; D is possibly TRBD1 (5 bases). The germline CDR1 and CDR2 sequences are MNHEY and SVGAGI. Trimming took off 7 bases at V and 4 bases at J, with 14 bases between the two ends. The CDR3 is made up of 14 amino acids. The CDR3 nucleotides are TGTGCCAGCAAGGACGGGGGTGCCGGAAACACCATATATTTT. It yields the protein CASKDGGAGNTIYF.

This clone was counted only a few times. CDR3 sequence reads: CASSYQVTPHNEQFF. DNA for the CDR3: TGTGCCAGCAGTTACCAAGTAACTCCGCACAATGAGCAGTTCTTC. V is TRBV6-5 and J is TRBJ2-1, with D uncertain. The length of the CDR3 is 15 residues. The germline CDR1 and CDR2 sequences are MNHEY and SVGAGI. The ends were cut back, 2 bases at V and 5 bases at J, with 13 bases in the middle.

This clone was seen more than once but under ten times. The rearrangement uses TRBV21-1 and TRBJ1-5; TRBD1, the D gene given by the table, was not confirmed from the DNA. TRBV21-1 is a pseudogene segment. The CDR3 is 15 amino acids. The CDR3 DNA reads TGTGCCAGCAGGGGCAGGGATAATAGCAATCAGCCCCAGCATTTT. Its protein is CASRGRDNSNQPQHF.